This T cell receptor beta chain derives from a study of early T cells in non-severe SARS-CoV-2 infection. Study information: Chains were unpaired, as sequencing was done on bulk RNA from unsorted whole blood. Study conclusions and caveats: VDJdb matching, biased toward anti-spike CD8 responses, missed private and CD4 specificities.

Each cDNA molecule carried a unique molecular identifier. TCRdb redid the calling of the 5' RACE reads with MiXCR, one entry per CDR3 protein. The data hold more than 65,000 distinct CDR3 sequences, with around 13% observed a single time. The germline CDR1 and CDR2 sequences are MNHEY and SMNVEV (reference sequence). The CDR3 has 16 residues. Trimming pared 5 bases from V and 1 base from J, leaving 12 bases between. This clonotype was seen many times. Its specificity is not known. The specimen was whole blood. This sequence originates from an adult who was a healthcare worker with PCR-confirmed SARS-CoV-2 infection or an uninfected control (not recorded which). The chain carries TRBV27 and TRBJ2-6; unclear D gene. The DNA of the CDR3 is TGTGCCAGCAGTAGGATTCCCCGTTCTGGGGCCAACGTCCTGACTTTC. This codes for CASSRIPRSGANVLTF.